A selection of T cell receptor beta chains follows, all from one sample in a study of T cells in Graves' hyperthyroidism and ophthalmopathy. Via MiXCR, TCRdb re-called the multiplex PCR reads, giving one row per CDR3 protein. The table includes about 380,000 distinct CDR3 sequences, 14% detected once. The sequencing input was blood. The receptors shown here come from a woman aged 60-70 years with Graves' hyperthyroidism. Both conserved end residues are part of each CDR3. The order of the fields is D gene, clone size, J gene, V gene, CDR3 DNA, CDR3 protein. A D gene is named only where the DNA matches it firmly. Not every row has a clone size; where given, it reads once, few, many or a size class.

TRBD1,few,TRBJ1-5,TRBV28,TGTGCCAGCAGTTTAAGGTGGGCCAGGGGGTGGATTAGCAATCAGCCCCAGCATTTT,CASSLRWARGWISNQPQHF
TRBD1,-,TRBJ1-5,TRBV19,TGTGCCAGTAACGACAGGGCCCCTAATCAGCCCCAGCATTTT,CASNDRAPNQPQHF
TRBD1,-,TRBJ2-6,TRBV5-1,TGCGCCAGCAGACCCGGGACAGGGGTTTCTGGGGCCAACGTCCTGACTTTC,CASRPGTGVSGANVLTF
TRBD2,-,TRBJ2-5,TRBV20-1,TGCAGTGCCATTAGCGGGAAAGAGACCCAGTACTTC,CSAISGKETQYF
TRBD2,-,TRBJ2-2,TRBV4-1,TGCGCCAGCAGCCGACGGGAGGGGGACACCGGGGAGCTGTTTTTT,CASSRREGDTGELFF
-,many,TRBJ2-7,TRBV7-8,TGTGCCAGCAGCTTAGCGCCCGGTCTAGACTACGAGCAGTACTTC,CASSLAPGLDYEQYF
TRBD2,many,TRBJ2-7,TRBV5-1,TGCGCCAGCAGCTTGGGACTAGCGGGAGGCCTGGGGGAGCAGTACTTC,CASSLGLAGGLGEQYF
-,many,TRBJ2-1,TRBV20-1,TGCAGTGCTACACCCTCTTCGGGGAGAGGGAATGAGCAGTTCTTC,CSATPSSGRGNEQFF
TRBD1,-,TRBJ2-7,TRBV19,TGTGCCAGTGGGGGACAGGCGGGGCAGTACTTC,CASGGQAGQYF
-,-,TRBJ2-2,TRBV5-8,TGTGCCAGCAGCTTTCTACAGGGCGGGGAGCTGTTTTTT,CASSFLQGGELFF
-,-,TRBJ2-3,TRBV11-2,TGTGCCAGCAGCTCCGCCGGCGCGCCGGCCACAGATACGCAGTATTTT,CASSSAGAPATDTQYF
TRBD2,few,TRBJ2-2,TRBV24-1,TGTGCCACCAGTGATCCGACTAGCGGGCCCACCGGGGAGCTGTTTTTT,CATSDPTSGPTGELFF
-,few,TRBJ1-6,TRBV18,TGTGCCAGCTCACCCGTCCGGGCAGCATATAATTCACCCCTCCACTTT,CASSPVRAAYNSPLHF
-,-,TRBJ1-1,TRBV5-1,TGCGCCAGCAGCTTGATCAGGTACAGTTACACTGAAGCTTTCTTT,CASSLIRYSYTEAFF
TRBD2,many,TRBJ2-2,TRBV6-1,TGTGCCAGCAGTGAATTTGCGCGGGAGGTGACCGGGGAGCTGTTTTTT,CASSEFAREVTGELFF
-,many,TRBJ1-4,TRBV5-1,TGCGCCAGCAGTAGGTCCATTGAGAATGAAAAACTGTTTTTT,CASSRSIENEKLFF
TRBD2,many,TRBJ2-3,TRBV12-3/TRBV12-4,TGTGCCAGCAGTTTTGTAGGCGGGAGACGTGATACGCAGTATTTT,CASSFVGGRRDTQYF
-,many,TRBJ2-3,TRBV20-1,TGCAGTGCTAGTTCTAGCAGCTCTAGCACAGATACGCAGTATTTT,CSASSSSSSTDTQYF
-,-,TRBJ2-5,TRBV5-4,TGTGCCAGCAGCTTGGTGGGCAGACTTCAAGAGACCCAGTACTTC,CASSLVGRLQETQYF
-,-,TRBJ1-2,TRBV5-1,TGCGCCAGCAGCTTGTTTCCAGGGACTAACTATGGCTACACCTTC,CASSLFPGTNYGYTF